The following is a T cell receptor (beta chain) sequence with its context. The CDR3 length is 16 residues. Germline lookup yields CDR1 SGHNT and CDR2 YYREEE (reference sequence). V shed 3 bases, J shed 0 bases, and the junction held 4 bases outside the gene matches. The treatment: roughly 18 received Ad26.COV2.S at low or high dose, single or two shots; 5 received placebo; per-sample allocation not given. Day 63 after the first injection of vaccine or placebo was the sampling time. The assay was immunoSEQ multiplex PCR, and TCRdb's table has in-frame clones only and misses some. The table has a few hundred thousand clones, roughly 87% seen once. The data originate from a study of Ad26.COV2.S vaccination and SARS-CoV-2 variants. Whole-study context: Ad26.COV2.S given intramuscularly, once or twice 56 days apart.

The sequenced sample was peripheral blood, obtained in a trial of Ad26.COV2.S vaccine versus placebo. This TCR was recovered from a person between 18 and 65 years old who received the Ad26.COV2.S COVID-19 vaccine or a placebo. The chain combines TRBV5-4 with TRBJ2-2; 8 bases align to TRBD1. The chain's CDR3 is CASSWDRSPNTGELFF. The CDR3 nucleotides are TGTGCCAGCAGCTGGGACAGGTCACCGAACACCGGGGAGCTGTTTTTT.